By sample fraction, the clone carrying this T cell receptor beta chain is medium-sized. Time point here: blood at routine non-recurrence follow-up after resection. The sequenced material consisted of unsorted whole RNA from tumor, nontumor lung or frozen PBMC. The sample is drawn from a study of spatial heterogeneity in lung cancer. Study-wide context: The donor population consisted of more than 55 patients with untreated, early-stage non-small cell lung cancer. When follow-up PBMC samples existed, they were sequenced (at a median of about two years after resection).

The library protocol tagged each TCR cDNA with a unique molecular identifier. In TCRdb, the 5' RACE reads were re-called with MiXCR into one record per CDR3 protein. Among about 10,000 distinct CDR3 sequences listed, around 23% were seen once. Germline CDR1 and CDR2: SGDLS and YYNGEE. CDR3 length: 15 amino acids. Between the trimmed V and J ends, which lost 4 bases and 4 bases, there was a span of 17 bases. The source of this sequence is a male donor with early-stage non-small cell lung cancer. Sequencing was performed on PBMCs, taken at follow-up. V usage is TRBV9 and J usage is TRBJ2-5, with D unclear. In nucleotides, the CDR3 is TGTGCCAGCAGCACGAGAGGCCCGACGGGAGAGACCCAGTACTTC. Residues: CASSTRGPTGETQYF.